Shown below are 21 T cell receptor beta chains from a single sample sequenced in a study of T cells in Graves' hyperthyroidism and ophthalmopathy. RNA transcripts were the template for amplifying TCR beta CDR3 regions. The HTBI set primed first-round TCR CDR3 RT-PCR. TCRdb analysed the multiplex PCR reads with MiXCR anew, one entry per CDR3 protein. The sample lists around 300,000 distinct CDR3 sequences, around 15% occurring once. The source material was blood. All receptors come from a woman aged 45-65 years with Graves' hyperthyroidism that later progressed to Graves' ophthalmopathy.

This clonotype has a handful of counts. DNA for the CDR3: TGTGCCAGCAGTTACCCTTCCGGGGGACGTGTCGAGCAGTACTTC. Encoded protein: CASSYPSGGRVEQYF. The rearrangement joins TRBV6-5 to TRBJ2-7; tentative D call: TRBD2 (6 bases). The CDR3 contains 15 residues. Germline-derived CDR1 and CDR2 are MNHEY and SVGAGI. The V and J ends lost 2 bases and 6 bases respectively, with 17 bases between them.

This chain uses TRBV5-1 with TRBJ1-3; D might be TRBD1 (6 bases). Looked up from germline, CDR1 is SGHRS and CDR2 is YFSETQ. Trimming cost V 5 bases and J 4 bases, with 13 bases left between them. The CDR3 loop spans 14 amino acids. CDR3 sequence reads: CASRGGAIGNTIYF. The DNA of the CDR3 is TGCGCCAGCAGAGGGGGGGCAATCGGAAACACCATATATTTT. The whole variable domain, remainder taken from reference TRBV5-1 and TRBJ1-3, is KAGVTQTPRYLIKTRGQQVTLSCSPISGHRSVSWYQQTPGQGLQFLFEYFSETQRNKGNFPGRFSGRQFSNSRSEMNVSTLELGDSALYLCASRGGAIGNTIYFGEGSWLTVV.

Many counts were recorded for this clonotype. This chain connects TRBV2 to TRBJ2-7, with 8 nucleotides matching TRBD1. The V gene end was trimmed by 7 bases and the J gene end by 5 bases; junction bases not matched to a gene: 7. Germline CDR1 and CDR2: SNHLY and FYNNEI. The CDR3 covers 13 residues. CDR3 sequence: CASKTGASHEQYF. CDR3 nucleotide sequence: TGTGCCAGCAAGACAGGGGCCTCGCACGAGCAGTACTTC.

The table lists this clonotype with many counts. This chain uses TRBV5-1 with TRBJ2-3; the D is unclear. V was trimmed by 0 bases and J by 5 bases, leaving 10 bases between them. CDR3 size: 14 residues. The germline V gene has CDR1 SGHRS and CDR2 YFSETQ. CDR3 DNA: TGCGCCAGCAGCTTGGAGGGTTCAGGAGATACGCAGTATTTT. This sequence encodes CASSLEGSGDTQYF.

This clonotype was observed at least ten times. The chain couples TRBV7-3 to TRBJ2-3, with 9 bases aligning to TRBD1. V lost 5 bases and J lost 2; bases outside the gene matches: 2. CDR1 and CDR2 (germline): SGHTA, FQGTGA. There are 14 residues in the CDR3. CDR3 amino acids: CASSRTGDTDTQYF. CDR3 DNA sequence: TGTGCCAGCAGCCGGACAGGGGACACAGATACGCAGTATTTT.

This clonotype has at least ten counts. The genes are TRBV12-3 or TRBV12-4 and TRBJ2-7; 9 bases are a match to TRBD2. J was trimmed by 4 bases and V by 7 bases; bases with no gene match: 11. CDR3 length: 15 amino acids. This CDR3 reads CASTTRLAAPYEQYF. The CDR3 bases are TGTGCCAGCACCACTCGACTAGCGGCCCCTTACGAGCAGTACTTC.

The chain employs TRBV19 and TRBJ1-5, with D maybe TRBD1 (6 bases). The CDR3 extends over 13 amino acids. The V gene's germline CDR1 is LNHDA and CDR2 SQIVND (reference sequence). Trimming took 8 bases from V and 6 from J, leaving 14 bases between them. The CDR3 is CASRRGFGQPQHF. CDR3 DNA: TGTGCCAGTCGCAGGGGTTTCGGTCAGCCCCAGCATTTT.

CDR3 DNA sequence: TGCGCCAGCAGCCAAGAAGGTTTTGGTTCCGGGGATGGCTACACCTTC. Its translation is CASSQEGFGSGDGYTF. The chain is built from TRBV4-1 and TRBJ1-2; no clear D gene. The ends were cut back, 0 bases at V and 6 bases at J, with 17 bases in the middle. The CDR3 covers 16 residues. The germline V gene has CDR1 MGHRA and CDR2 YSYEKL.

The chain joins TRBV25-1 to TRBJ2-2; no definite D call. The V end was cut by 3 bases, the J end by 6 bases, with 5 bases between. CDR1 is MGHDK and CDR2 is SYGVNS in the germline V gene. The CDR3 extends over 12 amino acids. CDR3 amino acids: CASSELSGELFF. The DNA for the CDR3 is TGTGCCAGCAGTGAGTTGTCCGGGGAGCTGTTTTTT.

This clonotype was seen more than once but under ten times. This chain connects TRBV4-1 to TRBJ2-6; D call uncertain. Germline CDR1 reads MGHRA; CDR2 reads YSYEKL. V lost 1 base and J 1 base, leaving 5 bases between the germline ends. The CDR3 has 15 residues. CDR3 sequence: CASSQVGSGANVLTF. DNA of the CDR3: TGCGCCAGCAGCCAAGTGGGGTCTGGGGCCAACGTCCTGACTTTC.

The chain employs TRBV28 and TRBJ1-5, with 8 bases aligning to TRBD1. V was clipped by 4 bases and J by 8 bases; unmatched bases: 7. CDR3 length equals 14 residues. Germline V gene sequence: CDR1 MDHEN, CDR2 SYDVKM. The DNA for the CDR3 is TGTGCCAGCAGTTACGGGACAGGCGTCGAGCCCCAGCATTTT. Translated: CASSYGTGVEPQHF.

V is TRBV3-1 and J is TRBJ1-4; maybe TRBD1 (5 bases). In germline, CDR1 is LGHDT, CDR2 YNNKEL (reference sequence). Trimming left V 4 bases short and J 8 bases short, with 17 bases between. The length of the CDR3 is 15 residues. CDR3 in DNA: TGTGCCAGCAGCCTGGACCTCTCGAGGGGAGAAAAACTGTTTTTT. This encodes CASSLDLSRGEKLFF. Based on the CDR3 plus reference TRBV3-1 and TRBJ1-4, the full variable domain is DTAVSQTPKYLVTQMGNDKSIKCEQNLGHDTMYWYKQDSKKFLKIMFSYNNKELIINETVPNRFSPKSPDKAHLNLHINSLELGDSAVYFCASSLDLSRGEKLFFGSGTQLSVL.

This chain uses TRBV28 with TRBJ1-1; weak D call: TRBD1 (6 bases). CDR1 and CDR2 (germline): MDHEN, SYDVKM. Trimming took off 5 bases at V and 4 bases at J, with 14 bases between the two ends. The CDR3 is 14 residues long. CDR3 nucleotides: TGTGCCAGCAGTGCCCACAGGGTTGTCACTGAAGCTTTCTTT. Encoded protein: CASSAHRVVTEAFF.

This clonotype was counted many times. The chain links TRBV10-1 to TRBJ2-3; 7 bases match TRBD2. Germline loops: CDR1 WNHNN, CDR2 SYGVQD (reference sequence). Trimming at V came to 4 bases and at J to 5 bases, leaving 6 bases not matched to a gene. This CDR3 is 14 amino acids long. This CDR3 reads CASSVASGKDTQYF. The CDR3 region has the DNA TGCGCCAGCAGTGTGGCCAGCGGGAAAGATACGCAGTATTTT.

The rearrangement joins TRBV12-3 or TRBV12-4 to TRBJ2-5; D not resolved. Deletions cut 3 bases from V and 3 bases from J, with 11 bases between. This CDR3 has 14 residues. Here the CDR3 DNA reads TGTGCCAGCAGTTTTAAAGGGTACGAAGAGACCCAGTACTTC. This gives the protein CASSFKGYEETQYF.

This clonotype appeared many times. The rearrangement joins TRBV27 to TRBJ1-2, with D perhaps TRBD1 (5 bases). The germline gives CDR1 MNHEY, CDR2 SMNVEV (reference sequence). The CDR3 is 14 residues long. The V end lost 7 bases, the J end lost 5 bases, and 17 bases lay between the germline ends. The CDR3 spells CASTPLRGVYGYTF. The CDR3 nucleotides are TGTGCCAGCACCCCATTAAGAGGGGTGTATGGCTACACCTTC.

This clonotype was observed many times. The chain has TRBV5-4 and TRBJ1-1; 8 positions agree with TRBD1. In germline, CDR1 is SGHNT, CDR2 YYREEE (reference sequence). Germline trimming cut 4 bases from V and 0 bases from J; bases unmatched to any gene: 5. The CDR3 sequence is 15 residues long. CDR3 residues: CASSAATGVNTEAFF. DNA of the CDR3: TGTGCCAGCAGCGCCGCGACAGGGGTGAACACTGAAGCTTTCTTT.

The sample holds many counts of this clonotype. The chain employs TRBV30 and TRBJ2-3, with D tentatively TRBD2 (6 bases). The CDR3 length is 15 residues. Germline loops: CDR1 GTSNPN, CDR2 SVGIG (reference sequence). The V end was cut by 2 bases, the J end by 4 bases, with 16 bases between. The CDR3 loop reads CAWSSSVRGADTQYF. In DNA form, the CDR3 reads TGTGCCTGGAGTTCTAGCGTGAGAGGGGCAGATACGCAGTATTTT. Combining the CDR3 with reference TRBV30 and TRBJ2-3 gives the whole variable domain SQTIHQWPATLVQPVGSPLSLECTVEGTSNPNLYWYRQAAGRGLQLLFYSVGIGQISSEVPQNLSASRPQDRQFILSSKKLLLSDSGFYLCAWSSSVRGADTQYFGPGTRLTVL.

This clonotype has more than one count but fewer than ten. The chain uses TRBV5-1 and TRBJ2-2; D is undetermined. V lost 4 bases, J lost 3 bases, and 10 bases lay in between. Germline CDR1 reads SGHRS; CDR2 reads YFSETQ. This CDR3 spans 14 amino acids. The DNA of the CDR3 is TGCGCCAGCAGCCTAGACACTTACACCGGGGAGCTGTTTTTT. Translated, it gives CASSLDTYTGELFF.

With respect to this clonotype: An end of the junction differs from the germline gene, which may be a read error. The rearrangement uses TRBV7-6 and TRBJ1-5; TRBD1 matches 10 bases. In germline, CDR1 is SGHVS, CDR2 FNYEAQ. The CDR3 is made up of 15 amino acids. The chain's CDR3 is CASSFGTGEGQPPHF. The CDR3 DNA reads TGTGCCAGCAGCTTCGGGACAGGGGAAGGTCAGCCCCCGCATTTT.

This clonotype was seen many times. V and J are TRBV20-1 and TRBJ1-1; D ambiguous. CDR1 and CDR2 (germline): DFQATT, SNEGSKA (reference sequence). This CDR3 spans 14 amino acids. V lost 6 bases and J 9 bases, leaving 23 bases between the germline ends. The CDR3 DNA sequence: TGCAGTGCGCCGACCCCTGTCGGTTTTCTTAAAGCTTTCTTT. This encodes CSAPTPVGFLKAFF.